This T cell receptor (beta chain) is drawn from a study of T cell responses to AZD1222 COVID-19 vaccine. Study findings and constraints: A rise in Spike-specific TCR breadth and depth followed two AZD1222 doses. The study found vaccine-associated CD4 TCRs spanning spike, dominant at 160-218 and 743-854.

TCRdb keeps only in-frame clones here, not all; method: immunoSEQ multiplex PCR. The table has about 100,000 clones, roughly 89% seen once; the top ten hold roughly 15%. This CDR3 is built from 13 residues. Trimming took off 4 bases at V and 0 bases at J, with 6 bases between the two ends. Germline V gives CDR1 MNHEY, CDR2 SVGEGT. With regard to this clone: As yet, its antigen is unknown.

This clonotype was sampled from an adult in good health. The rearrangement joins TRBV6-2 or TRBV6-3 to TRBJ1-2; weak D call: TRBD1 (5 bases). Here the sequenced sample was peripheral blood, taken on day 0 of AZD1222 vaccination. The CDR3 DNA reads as TGTGCCAGCAGTTGGGACTCTAACTATGGCTACACCTTC. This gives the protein CASSWDSNYGYTF.